These 14 T cell receptor beta chains were all obtained from the same sample, sequenced in a study of blood T cell repertoires in COVID-19. Sequenced by immunoSEQ multiplex PCR; TCRdb stores in-frame clones only, minus some. The table shows about 150,000 clones, with 86% occurring only once. The sample was PBMCs or T cells enriched from blood (not recorded which). The receptors here all came from a man between 50 and 59 years old who had recovered from COVID-19.

The chain is built from TRBV30 and TRBJ2-5, with 9 positions matching TRBD1. The V gene's germline CDR1 is GTSNPN and CDR2 SVGIG (reference sequence). The CDR3 totals 18 residues. Losses at the gene ends were 3 bases for V and 2 bases for J; bases not matched to a gene: 16. CDR3 coding DNA: TGTGCCTGGAGCGCTACGGAGTATGGGACAGGGAAACAAGAGACCCAGTACTTC. It is translated as CAWSATEYGTGKQETQYF.

This clone was observed a handful of times. Other nucleotide sequences in the sample specify the same CDR3. V and J are TRBV7-2 and TRBJ1-2; D is unresolved. V lost 1 base to trimming and J lost 2 bases, with 8 bases between them. CDR1 SGHTA and CDR2 FQGNSA come from the germline V gene. The CDR3 contains 14 residues. Here the CDR3 reads CASSLGGTNYGYTF. CDR3 nucleotides: TGTGCCAGCAGCTTAGGTGGCACAAACTATGGCTACACCTTC.

This clone was counted once. The rearrangement joins TRBV15 to TRBJ1-2, with 7 bases that match TRBD1. The germline V gene encodes CDR1 LNHNV and CDR2 YYDKDF (reference sequence). Unmatched junction bases numbered 8, after V lost 3 bases and J lost 10 bases. The CDR3 covers 13 residues. Here the CDR3 reads CATSRSRDSLYTF. CDR3 DNA: TGTGCCACCAGCAGGAGCCGGGACAGCCTCTACACCTTC.

J is TRBJ2-5 and V is TRBV5-4, with a tentative D call TRBD2 (5 bases). Germline lookup yields CDR1 SGHNT and CDR2 YYREEE (reference sequence). The CDR3 totals 14 residues. V lost 0 bases and J lost 3, with 9 bases in between. The CDR3 here is CASSLGLKKETQYF. CDR3 bases: TGTGCCAGCAGCTTGGGACTAAAAAAAGAGACCCAGTACTTC.

This rearrangement joins TRBV7-3 to TRBJ2-5, with 8 nucleotides matching TRBD1. Germline CDR1 and CDR2: SGHTA and FQGTGA. The CDR3 spans 13 residues. The V and J ends lost 4 bases and 5 bases, in that order; junction bases with no gene match: 3. DNA for the CDR3: TGTGCCAGCAGCTCGACAGGGGTGGAGACCCAGTACTTC. This codes for CASSSTGVETQYF.

The rearrangement links TRBV7-2 to TRBJ2-1; TRBD1 agrees at 9 bases. The CDR3 has 15 amino acids. The V segment lost 5 bases and the J segment 5 bases; nucleotides outside the gene matches: 7. CDR1 is SGHTA, CDR2 FQGNSA, per germline. In DNA, the CDR3 is TGTGCCAGCAGCCCCTGGGACAGGGATCACAATGAGCAGTTCTTC. As protein: CASSPWDRDHNEQFF.

This chain links TRBV7-3 with TRBJ2-1; D not certain. From germline, CDR1 is SGHTA and CDR2 FQGTGA. The CDR3 is 13 residues long. V was trimmed by 5 bases and J by 6 bases, leaving 11 bases between them. The CDR3 loop is CASSLYLRNEQFF. The CDR3 region has the DNA TGTGCCAGCAGCCTGTACTTGCGCAATGAGCAGTTCTTC.

CDR3 sequence: CASSAAGVRGGDEKLFF. The CDR3 bases are TGTGCCAGCAGCGCGGCGGGGGTTAGGGGCGGCGATGAAAAACTGTTTTTT. This chain uses TRBV7-2 with TRBJ1-4, with D possibly TRBD1 on 5 matching bases. V dropped 5 bases and J dropped 6 bases, with 22 bases sitting between them. The CDR3 sequence is 17 residues long. Germline CDR1 SGHTA, CDR2 FQGNSA.

The chain joins TRBV18 to TRBJ1-1, with D hard to call. The CDR3 extends over 13 amino acids. Trimming stripped 6 bases from V and 3 bases from J, with 11 bases between. Germline values: CDR1 KGHSH, CDR2 LQKENI. The CDR3 spells CASSPERDTEAFF. DNA for the CDR3: TGTGCCAGCTCCCCGGAGAGGGACACTGAAGCTTTCTTT.

Only one count was recorded for this clone. The chain combines TRBV11-2 with TRBJ1-1, with no clear D. The germline V and J ends were trimmed by 1 base and 1 base, with 4 bases remaining between them. Germline CDR1 SGHAT, CDR2 FQNNGV. The CDR3 is 13 amino acids. The CDR3 coding sequence is TGTGCCAGCAGCTTAGTTCGGAACACTGAAGCTTTCTTT. Translating gives CASSLVRNTEAFF.

V gene TRBV11-2 combines with J gene TRBJ2-7, with TRBD2 matching 9 bases. Per germline, CDR1 SGHAT and CDR2 FQNNGV. With 5 bases clipped from V and 3 bases from J, the junction kept 5 bases outside the gene matches. The length of the CDR3 is 14 residues. As DNA, the CDR3 is TGTGCCAGCAGCCGACTAGCGGCAAACTACGAGCAGTACTTC. Its translation: CASSRLAANYEQYF.

This clone was detected only a few times. This chain links TRBV7-6 with TRBJ1-1; TRBD1 matches at 10 bases. The CDR3 has 16 amino acids. With 5 bases clipped from V and 1 base from J, the junction kept 7 bases outside the gene matches. Germline lookup yields CDR1 SGHVS and CDR2 FNYEAQ. The CDR3 sequence is CASSPQDRGANTEAFF. Here the CDR3 DNA reads TGTGCCAGCAGCCCGCAGGACAGGGGGGCGAACACTGAAGCTTTCTTT.

The chain uses TRBV7-2 and TRBJ2-1; 10 bases are a match to TRBD2. CDR1 is SGHTA, CDR2 FQGNSA, per germline. CDR3 length: 15 residues. The V and J ends lost 3 bases and 2 bases, in that order; junction bases with no gene match: 1. The CDR3 sequence is CASSLSGGAYNEQFF. As DNA, the CDR3 is TGTGCCAGCAGCTTGAGCGGGGGGGCCTACAATGAGCAGTTCTTC.

The rearrangement joins TRBV18 to TRBJ1-6, with D possibly being TRBD1 (6 bases). The CDR3 is 16 residues long. V shed 4 bases and J shed 5 bases, with 15 bases lying between them. Per the germline V gene, CDR1 is KGHSH and CDR2 is LQKENI. CDR3 sequence reads: CASSLGRDKDNSPLHF. The CDR3 DNA reads as TGTGCCAGCTCACTGGGGAGGGACAAAGATAATTCACCCCTCCACTTT.